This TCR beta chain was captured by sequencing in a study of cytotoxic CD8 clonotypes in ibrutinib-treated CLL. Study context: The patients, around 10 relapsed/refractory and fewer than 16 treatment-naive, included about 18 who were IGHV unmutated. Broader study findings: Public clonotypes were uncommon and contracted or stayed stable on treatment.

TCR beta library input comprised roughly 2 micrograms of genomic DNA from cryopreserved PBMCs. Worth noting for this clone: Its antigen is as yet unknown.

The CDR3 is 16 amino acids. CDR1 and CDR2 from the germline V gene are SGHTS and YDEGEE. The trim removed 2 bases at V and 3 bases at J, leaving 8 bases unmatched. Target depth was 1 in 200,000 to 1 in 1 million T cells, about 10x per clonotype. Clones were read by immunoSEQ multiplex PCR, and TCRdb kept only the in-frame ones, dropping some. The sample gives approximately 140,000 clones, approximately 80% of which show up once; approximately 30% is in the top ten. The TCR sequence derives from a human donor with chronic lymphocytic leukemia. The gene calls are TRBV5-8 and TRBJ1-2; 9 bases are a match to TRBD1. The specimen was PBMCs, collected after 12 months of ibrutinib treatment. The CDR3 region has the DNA TGTGCCAGCAGCTTACCGGACAGGGGCGCATACTATGGCTACACCTTC. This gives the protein CASSLPDRGAYYGYTF.